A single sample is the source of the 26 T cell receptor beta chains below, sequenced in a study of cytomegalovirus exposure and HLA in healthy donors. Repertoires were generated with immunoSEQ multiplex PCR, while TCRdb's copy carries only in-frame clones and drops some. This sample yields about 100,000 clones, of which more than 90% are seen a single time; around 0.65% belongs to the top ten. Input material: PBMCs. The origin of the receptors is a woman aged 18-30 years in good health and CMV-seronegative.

CDR3 nucleotide sequence: TGTGCCAGCAGCCAAGACTCAGGGGTGAGAGAGACCCAGTACTTC. This translates into CASSQDSGVRETQYF. The chain couples TRBV14 to TRBJ2-5, with a tentative D call TRBD1 (6 bases). Between the trimmed V and J ends, which lost 0 bases and 4 bases, there was a span of 12 bases. CDR1 is SGHDN and CDR2 is FVKESK in the germline V gene. CDR3 length equals 15 residues. The whole variable domain, remainder taken from reference TRBV14 and TRBJ2-5, is EAGVTQFPSHSVIEKGQTVTLRCDPISGHDNLYWYRRVMGKEIKFLLHFVKESKQDESGMPNNRFLAERTGGTYSTLKVQPAELEDSGVYFCASSQDSGVRETQYFGPGTRLLVL.

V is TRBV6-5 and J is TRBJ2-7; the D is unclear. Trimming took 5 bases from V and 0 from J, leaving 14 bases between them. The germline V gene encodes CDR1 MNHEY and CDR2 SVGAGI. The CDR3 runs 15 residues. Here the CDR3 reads CASSQDNPYSYEQYF. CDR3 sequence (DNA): TGTGCCAGCAGTCAAGACAACCCTTACTCCTACGAGCAGTACTTC.

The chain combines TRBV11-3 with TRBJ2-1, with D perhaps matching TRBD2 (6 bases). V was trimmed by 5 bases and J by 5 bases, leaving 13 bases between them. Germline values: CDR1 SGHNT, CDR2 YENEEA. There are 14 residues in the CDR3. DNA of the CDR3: TGTGCCAGCAGCCCTAGGGGAGGCAACAATGAGCAGTTCTTC. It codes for CASSPRGGNNEQFF.

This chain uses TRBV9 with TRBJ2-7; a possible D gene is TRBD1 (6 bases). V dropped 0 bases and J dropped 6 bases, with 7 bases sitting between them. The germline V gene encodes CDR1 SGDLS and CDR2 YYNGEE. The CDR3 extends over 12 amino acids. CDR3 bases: TGTGCCAGCAGCGTAGGGGACACCGAGCAGTACTTC. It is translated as CASSVGDTEQYF.

CDR3 amino acids: CASSPLTGGNEQYF. The CDR3 DNA reads TGTGCCAGCAGTCCCCTGACAGGGGGGAATGAGCAGTACTTC. The chain is built from TRBV27 and TRBJ2-7, with 9 bases fitting TRBD1. J was trimmed by 7 bases and V by 5 bases; bases with no gene match: 9. Per germline, CDR1 MNHEY and CDR2 SMNVEV (reference sequence). The CDR3 is 14 residues long.

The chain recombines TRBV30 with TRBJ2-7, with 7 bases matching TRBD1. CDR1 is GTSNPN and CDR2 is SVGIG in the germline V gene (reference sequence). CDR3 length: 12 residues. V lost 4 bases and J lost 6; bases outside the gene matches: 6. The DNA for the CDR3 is TGTGCCTGGACCCAGGGGGTTGGCGAGCAGTACTTC. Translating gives CAWTQGVGEQYF.

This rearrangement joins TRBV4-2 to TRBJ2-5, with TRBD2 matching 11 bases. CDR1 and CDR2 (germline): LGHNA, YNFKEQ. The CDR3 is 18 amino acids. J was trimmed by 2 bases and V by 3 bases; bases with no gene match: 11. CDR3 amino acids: CASSQGDRLAGIQETQYF. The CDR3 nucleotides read TGTGCCAGCAGCCAGGGGGACCGACTAGCGGGAATACAAGAGACCCAGTACTTC.

CDR3 protein: CASSPGTANYGYTF. The CDR3 bases are TGCGCCAGCAGCCCCGGGACAGCTAACTATGGCTACACCTTC. The V gene is TRBV4-1, the J gene TRBJ1-2, with 7 nucleotides matching TRBD1. The CDR3 is 14 amino acids. CDR1 is MGHRA, CDR2 YSYEKL, per germline. V lost 4 bases and J lost 0; bases outside the gene matches: 2.

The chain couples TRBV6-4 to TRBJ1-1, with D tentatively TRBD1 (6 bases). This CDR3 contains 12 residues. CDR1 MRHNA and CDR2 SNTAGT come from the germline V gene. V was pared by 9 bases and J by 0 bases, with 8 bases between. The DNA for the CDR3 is TGTGCCAGTAGGACAGTGAACACTGAAGCTTTCTTT. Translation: CASRTVNTEAFF.

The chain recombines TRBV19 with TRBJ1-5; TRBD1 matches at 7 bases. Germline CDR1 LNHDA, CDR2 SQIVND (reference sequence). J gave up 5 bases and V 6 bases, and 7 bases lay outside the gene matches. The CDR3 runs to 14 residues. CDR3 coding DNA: TGTGCCAGTAGGAGGGGACAGCAACATCAGCCCCAGCATTTT. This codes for CASRRGQQHQPQHF.

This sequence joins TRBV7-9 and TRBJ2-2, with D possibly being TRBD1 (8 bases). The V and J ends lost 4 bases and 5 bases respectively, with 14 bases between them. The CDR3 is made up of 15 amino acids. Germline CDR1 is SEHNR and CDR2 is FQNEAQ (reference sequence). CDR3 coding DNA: TGTGCCAGCAGCTCGCTACAGGGGGGGACCGGGGAGCTGTTTTTT. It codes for CASSSLQGGTGELFF.

The CDR3 coding sequence is TGTGCCAGCAGCTTTTCAGGGGCTGATTATGGCTACACCTTC. The encoded protein is CASSFSGADYGYTF. The rearrangement uses TRBV7-2 and TRBJ1-2; the D gene is possibly TRBD1 (6 bases). Trimming pared 3 bases from V and 5 bases from J, leaving 13 bases between. The CDR3 is made up of 14 amino acids. The germline V gene encodes CDR1 SGHTA and CDR2 FQGNSA.

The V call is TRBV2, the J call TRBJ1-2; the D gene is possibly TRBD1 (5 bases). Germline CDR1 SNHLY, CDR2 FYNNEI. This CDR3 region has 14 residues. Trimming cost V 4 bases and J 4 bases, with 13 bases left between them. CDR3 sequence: CASSASGNSYGYTF. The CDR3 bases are TGTGCCAGCAGTGCTTCAGGGAATAGCTATGGCTACACCTTC.

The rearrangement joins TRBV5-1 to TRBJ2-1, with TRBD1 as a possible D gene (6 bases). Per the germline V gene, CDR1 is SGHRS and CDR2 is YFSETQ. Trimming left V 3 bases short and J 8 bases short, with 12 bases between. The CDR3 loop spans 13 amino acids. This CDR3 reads CASSSTGGYEQFF. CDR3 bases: TGCGCCAGCAGCTCGACAGGAGGCTATGAGCAGTTCTTC.

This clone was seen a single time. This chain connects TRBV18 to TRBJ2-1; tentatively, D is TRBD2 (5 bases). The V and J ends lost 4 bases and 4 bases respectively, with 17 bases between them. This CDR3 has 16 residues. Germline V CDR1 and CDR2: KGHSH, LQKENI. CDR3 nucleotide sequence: TGTGCCAGCTCACATACAACTTTGGAGGTTTACAATGAGCAGTTCTTC. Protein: CASSHTTLEVYNEQFF.

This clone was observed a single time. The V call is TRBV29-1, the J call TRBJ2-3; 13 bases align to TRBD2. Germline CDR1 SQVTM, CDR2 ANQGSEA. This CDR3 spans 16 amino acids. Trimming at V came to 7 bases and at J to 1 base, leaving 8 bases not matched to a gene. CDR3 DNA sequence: TGCAGCGACCTAGGAGGACTAGCGGGGGGCACAGATACGCAGTATTTT. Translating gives CSDLGGLAGGTDTQYF.

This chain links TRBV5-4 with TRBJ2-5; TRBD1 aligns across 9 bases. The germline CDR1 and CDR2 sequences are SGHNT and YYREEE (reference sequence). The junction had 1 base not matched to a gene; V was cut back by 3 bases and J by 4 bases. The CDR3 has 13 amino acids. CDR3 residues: CASSSTGGETQYF. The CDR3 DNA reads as TGTGCCAGCAGCTCGACAGGGGGAGAGACCCAGTACTTC.

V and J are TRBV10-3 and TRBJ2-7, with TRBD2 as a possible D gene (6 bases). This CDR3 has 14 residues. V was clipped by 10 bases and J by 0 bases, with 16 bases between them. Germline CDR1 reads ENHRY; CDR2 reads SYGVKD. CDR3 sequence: CASRDLRDSYEQYF. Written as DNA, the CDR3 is TGTGCCAGCAGGGACTTACGGGACTCCTACGAGCAGTACTTC.

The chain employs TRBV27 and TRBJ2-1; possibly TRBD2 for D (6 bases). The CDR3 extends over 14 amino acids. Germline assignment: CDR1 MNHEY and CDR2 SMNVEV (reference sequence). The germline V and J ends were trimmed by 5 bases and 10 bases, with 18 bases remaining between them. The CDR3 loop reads CASSRDSGFREQFF. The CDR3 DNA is TGTGCCAGCAGTAGGGACTCGGGATTCAGAGAGCAGTTCTTC.

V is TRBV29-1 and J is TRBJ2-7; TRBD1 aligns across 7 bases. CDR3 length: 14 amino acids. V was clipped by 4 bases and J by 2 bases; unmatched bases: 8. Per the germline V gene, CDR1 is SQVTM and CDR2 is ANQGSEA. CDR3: CSVVEVQGAYEQYF. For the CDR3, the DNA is TGCAGCGTTGTGGAGGTCCAGGGGGCCTACGAGCAGTACTTC.

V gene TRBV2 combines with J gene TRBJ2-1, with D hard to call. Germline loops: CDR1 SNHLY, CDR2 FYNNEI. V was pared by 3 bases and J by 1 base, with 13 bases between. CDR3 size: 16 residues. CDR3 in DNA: TGTGCCAGCAGTGACCCGCAGGTCAAATCCTACAATGAGCAGTTCTTC. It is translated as CASSDPQVKSYNEQFF.

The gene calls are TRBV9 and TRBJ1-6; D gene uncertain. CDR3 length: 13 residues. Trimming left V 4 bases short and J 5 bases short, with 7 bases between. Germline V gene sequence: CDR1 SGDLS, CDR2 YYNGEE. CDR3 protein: CASSFSDNSPLHF. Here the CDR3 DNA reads TGTGCCAGCAGCTTCAGTGATAATTCACCCCTCCACTTT.

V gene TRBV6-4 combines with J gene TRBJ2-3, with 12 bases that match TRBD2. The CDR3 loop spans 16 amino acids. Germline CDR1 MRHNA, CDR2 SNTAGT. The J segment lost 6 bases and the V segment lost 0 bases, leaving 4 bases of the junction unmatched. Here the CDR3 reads CASSDSSSGGADTQYF. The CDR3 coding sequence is TGTGCCAGCAGTGACTCGTCTAGCGGGGGGGCGGATACGCAGTATTTT.

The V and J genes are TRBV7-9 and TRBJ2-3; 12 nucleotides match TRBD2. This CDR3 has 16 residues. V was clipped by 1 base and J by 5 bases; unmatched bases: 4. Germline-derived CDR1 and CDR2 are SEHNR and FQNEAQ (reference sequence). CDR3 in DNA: TGTGCCAGCAGCTTAGTGACTAGCGGGGGATTAGATACGCAGTATTTT. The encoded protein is CASSLVTSGGLDTQYF.

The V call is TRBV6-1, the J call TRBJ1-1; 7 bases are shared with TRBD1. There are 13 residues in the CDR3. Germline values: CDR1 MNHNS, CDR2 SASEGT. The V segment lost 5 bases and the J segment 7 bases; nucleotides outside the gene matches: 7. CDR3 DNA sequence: TGTGCCAGCAGTACCCGGGGACAGCGTGAAGCTTTCTTT. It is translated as CASSTRGQREAFF.

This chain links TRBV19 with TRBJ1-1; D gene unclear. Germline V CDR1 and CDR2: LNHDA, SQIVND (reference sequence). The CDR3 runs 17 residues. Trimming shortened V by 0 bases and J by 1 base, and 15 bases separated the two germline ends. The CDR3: CASSIDPQRLRNTEAFF. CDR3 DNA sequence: TGTGCCAGTAGTATAGACCCCCAGCGACTGAGGAACACTGAAGCTTTCTTT. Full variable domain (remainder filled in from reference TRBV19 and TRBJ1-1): DGGITQSPKYLFRKEGQNVTLSCEQNLNHDAMYWYRQDPGQGLRLIYYSQIVNDFQKGDIAEGYSVSREKKESFPLTVTSAQKNPTAFYLCASSIDPQRLRNTEAFFGQGTRLTVV.